Below are 20 T cell receptor beta chains sequenced from a single sample in a study of PD-L1 blockade in urothelial cancer. Specified time point: peripheral blood 6 weeks after treatment start. Profiled with immunoSEQ multiplex PCR; TCRdb holds only in-frame clones, not every one. The table records about 29,000 clones, around four fifths of them present only once. Sequencing used PBMCs, obtained around atezolizumab (anti-PD-L1) treatment. The receptors were gathered from a man in his 70s with urothelial cancer.

The V gene is TRBV6-4, the J gene TRBJ1-1; D remains unclear. Germline V CDR1 and CDR2: MRHNA, SNTAGT. Trimming left V 4 bases short and J 1 base short, with 7 bases between. The CDR3 loop spans 13 amino acids. CDR3 protein: CASSVTGNTEAFF. CDR3 sequence (DNA): TGTGCCAGCAGTGTTACTGGGAACACTGAAGCTTTCTTT.

The V gene is TRBV10-2, the J gene TRBJ1-6; 7 bases line up with TRBD1. The V and J ends lost 4 bases and 5 bases, in that order; junction bases with no gene match: 2. The CDR3 is 14 amino acids. Looked up from germline, CDR1 is WSHSY and CDR2 is SAAADI. The CDR3 region is CASSGQGNNSPLHF. The CDR3, as DNA: TGCGCCAGCAGTGGACAGGGAAATAATTCACCCCTCCACTTT.

CDR3 protein: CASSATRTSGYNEQFF. The CDR3 DNA reads as TGTGCCAGCTCAGCGACGCGGACTAGCGGTTACAATGAGCAGTTCTTC. The V and J genes are TRBV18 and TRBJ2-1, with TRBD2 matching over 10 bases. In germline, CDR1 is KGHSH, CDR2 LQKENI. V trimming: 5 bases; J trimming: 4 bases; junction bases outside the gene matches: 8. This CDR3 comprises 16 residues.

This chain joins TRBV7-2 and TRBJ1-3; D is uncertain. The V and J ends lost 6 bases and 1 base respectively, with 10 bases between them. CDR3 length: 14 residues. The germline V gene has CDR1 SGHTA and CDR2 FQGNSA. The CDR3 DNA reads as TGTGCCAGCAGAATTACCGAGTCTGGAAACACCATATATTTT. Translation gives CASRITESGNTIYF. The full variable domain, with the rest looked up from reference TRBV7-2 and TRBJ1-3, is GAGVSQSPSNKVTEKGKDVELRCDPISGHTALYWYRQSLGQGLEFLIYFQGNSAPDKSGLPSDRFSAERTGGSVSTLTIQRTQQEDSAVYLCASRITESGNTIYFGEGSWLTVV.

V usage is TRBV6-6 and J usage is TRBJ2-3, with a possible D match to TRBD2 (7 bases). Germline CDR1 reads MNHNY; CDR2 reads SVGAGI (reference sequence). V was shortened by 8 bases and J by 5 bases, with 17 bases between the two germline ends. There are 14 residues in the CDR3. This chain's CDR3 is CASWLGGRVDTQYF. CDR3 coding DNA: TGTGCCAGCTGGCTGGGGGGGCGGGTAGATACGCAGTATTTT.

The rearrangement uses TRBV5-6 and TRBJ2-5; D is perhaps TRBD2 (5 bases). V lost 4 bases and J lost 2, with 9 bases in between. Germline loops: CDR1 SGHDT, CDR2 YYEEEE. The CDR3 contains 13 residues. CDR3 loop: CASSRTAQETQYF. In DNA, the CDR3 is TGTGCCAGCAGCCGGACTGCTCAAGAGACCCAGTACTTC.

The J gene is TRBJ1-1, the V gene TRBV28; TRBD1 might be the D (5 bases). There are 14 residues in the CDR3. Between the trimmed V and J ends, which lost 6 bases and 5 bases, there was a span of 16 bases. Looked up from germline, CDR1 is MDHEN and CDR2 is SYDVKM. Here the CDR3 DNA reads TGTGCCAGCAGCCCGGTCAGGGTAGGGACTGAAGCTTTCTTT. Translating gives CASSPVRVGTEAFF.

This clone appeared a single time. This chain connects TRBV27 to TRBJ2-7; D is possibly TRBD2 (6 bases). This CDR3 region has 15 residues. Trimming left V 6 bases short and J 2 bases short, with 17 bases between. Germline V gene data show CDR1 as MNHEY and CDR2 as SMNVEV (reference sequence). DNA of the CDR3: TGTGCCAGCAGGCCCCTGGGGCGGAGGGCCTACGAGCAGTACTTC. As protein: CASRPLGRRAYEQYF.

V and J are TRBV18 and TRBJ1-2; perhaps TRBD1 as D (6 bases). The CDR3 is 13 amino acids. In germline, CDR1 is KGHSH, CDR2 LQKENI. Trimming stripped 2 bases from V and 8 bases from J, with 12 bases between. CDR3 protein: CASSPAGENGYTF. The CDR3 region has the DNA TGTGCCAGCTCACCAGCAGGGGAAAACGGCTACACCTTC. Full variable domain (missing parts from reference TRBV18 and TRBJ1-2): NAGVMQNPRHLVRRRGQEARLRCSPMKGHSHVYWYRQLPEEGLKFMVYLQKENIIDESGMPKERFSAEFPKEGPSILRIQQVVRGDSAAYFCASSPAGENGYTFGSGTRLTVV.

This chain connects TRBV10-3 to TRBJ2-7; TRBD1 agrees at 8 bases. The V gene's germline CDR1 is ENHRY and CDR2 SYGVKD. The junction had 3 bases not matched to a gene; V was cut back by 0 bases and J by 2 bases. The CDR3 extends over 15 amino acids. CDR3 protein: CAISESTGVPYEQYF. The CDR3 DNA reads TGTGCCATCAGTGAGTCGACAGGGGTCCCCTACGAGCAGTACTTC.

The table lists this clone with a count of one. The rearrangement uses TRBV6-6 and TRBJ1-2; TRBD1 aligns across 7 bases. The ends lost 5 bases at V and 3 bases at J; junction bases unmatched: 3. Per germline, CDR1 MNHNY and CDR2 SVGAGI (reference sequence). The CDR3 runs to 13 residues. CDR3 in amino acids: CASSHRGDYGYTF. The CDR3 DNA reads TGTGCCAGCAGTCACAGGGGAGACTATGGCTACACCTTC.

This sequence joins TRBV7-8 and TRBJ1-1; 10 nucleotides align to TRBD1. Germline V CDR1 and CDR2: SGHVS, FQNEAQ. This CDR3 has 17 amino acids. V shed 4 bases and J 6 bases; nucleotides not matched to a gene: 14. CDR3 nucleotides: TGTGCCAGCAGCTCGATGACAGGGGGCTTCGGGGGCGCTGAAGCTTTCTTT. Protein product: CASSSMTGGFGGAEAFF.

V and J are TRBV7-8 and TRBJ2-1, with D perhaps TRBD2 (5 bases). This CDR3 is built from 11 residues. Trimming removed 6 bases from V and 9 bases from J, with 9 bases in between. CDR1 SGHVS and CDR2 FQNEAQ come from the germline V gene. DNA of the CDR3: TGTGCCAGCAGGGCCGGGGTTGAGCAGTTCTTC. Residues: CASRAGVEQFF.

The V call is TRBV27, the J call TRBJ1-5; possible D gene TRBD1, 5 bases. V gave up 7 bases and J gave up 4 bases, with 14 bases separating them. The germline CDR1 and CDR2 sequences are MNHEY and SMNVEV (reference sequence). The CDR3 is 14 residues long. DNA for the CDR3: TGTGCCAGCATCCTAGGGCAGGGTAATCAGCCCCAGCATTTT. This codes for CASILGQGNQPQHF.

The chain uses TRBV2 and TRBJ2-5; maybe TRBD2 (7 bases). The CDR3 has 13 amino acids. With 10 bases removed from V and 3 bases from J, the gap between germline ends came to 15 bases. Germline V CDR1 and CDR2: SNHLY, FYNNEI. CDR3 nucleotides: TGTGCCATCTCGGGGGGCGCAGAAGAGACCCAGTACTTC. Amino acid sequence: CAISGGAEETQYF.

The chain is built from TRBV4-1 and TRBJ1-5; 9 bases are a match to TRBD1. J lost 4 bases, V lost 2 bases, and 3 bases had no gene match. Germline V gene data show CDR1 as MGHRA and CDR2 as YSYEKL. This CDR3 region has 15 residues. DNA for the CDR3: TGCGCCAGCAGCCAAACCGGGACAGGGAATCAGCCCCAGCATTTT. Translated: CASSQTGTGNQPQHF.

This clone was picked up one time. V is TRBV25-1 and J is TRBJ1-2; D might be TRBD1 (5 bases). The CDR3 runs to 13 residues. CDR1 and CDR2 (germline): MGHDK, SYGVNS. The germline V and J ends were trimmed by 5 bases and 0 bases, with 7 bases remaining between them. CDR3 protein: CASSKDTNYGYTF. Written as DNA, the CDR3 is TGTGCCAGCAGTAAGGACACTAACTATGGCTACACCTTC.

The rearrangement joins TRBV5-1 to TRBJ2-2; 7 bases line up with TRBD1. This CDR3 is 14 amino acids long. Germline loops: CDR1 SGHRS, CDR2 YFSETQ. With V trimmed by 1 base and J by 6 bases, 3 bases remained unmatched. The DNA of the CDR3 is TGCGCCAGCAGCTTGTCACAGGGGCCCGGGGAGCTGTTTTTT. Amino acid sequence: CASSLSQGPGELFF.

J is TRBJ2-5 and V is TRBV7-8; 8 bases agree with TRBD1. With V trimmed by 2 bases and J by 5 bases, 10 bases remained unmatched. CDR3 length equals 16 residues. CDR1 and CDR2 from the germline V gene are SGHVS and FQNEAQ. CDR3 in DNA: TGTGCCAGCAGCTTACAGGCGACAGGGGTGGGGGAGACCCAGTACTTC. It codes for CASSLQATGVGETQYF.

The gene calls are TRBV23-1 and TRBJ2-1; 11 bases agree with TRBD1. TRBV23-1 is given ORF status, its function remaining uncertain. The J segment lost 0 bases and the V segment lost 4 bases, leaving 11 bases of the junction unmatched. The CDR3 has 19 residues. The CDR3 protein is CASSRFGTGGVDSYNEQFF. The CDR3 DNA sequence: TGCGCCAGCAGTCGGTTTGGGACAGGGGGGGTCGACTCCTACAATGAGCAGTTCTTC.